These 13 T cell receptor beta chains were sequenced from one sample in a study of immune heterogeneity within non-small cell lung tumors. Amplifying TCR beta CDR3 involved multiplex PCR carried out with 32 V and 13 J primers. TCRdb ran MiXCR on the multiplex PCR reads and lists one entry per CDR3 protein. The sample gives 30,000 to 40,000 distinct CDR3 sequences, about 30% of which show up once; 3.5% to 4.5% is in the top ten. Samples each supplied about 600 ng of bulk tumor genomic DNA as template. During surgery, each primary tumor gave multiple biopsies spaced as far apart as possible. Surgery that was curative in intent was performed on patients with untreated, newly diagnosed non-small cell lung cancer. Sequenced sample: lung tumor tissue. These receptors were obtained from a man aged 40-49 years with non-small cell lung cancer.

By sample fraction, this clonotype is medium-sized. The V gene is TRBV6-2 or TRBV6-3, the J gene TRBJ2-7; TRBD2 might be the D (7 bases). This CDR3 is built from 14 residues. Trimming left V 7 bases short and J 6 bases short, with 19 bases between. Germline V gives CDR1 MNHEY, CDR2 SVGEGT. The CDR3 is CASNDRGGSSEQYF. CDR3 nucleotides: TGTGCCAGCAATGATAGGGGGGGGAGTTCCGAGCAGTACTTC.

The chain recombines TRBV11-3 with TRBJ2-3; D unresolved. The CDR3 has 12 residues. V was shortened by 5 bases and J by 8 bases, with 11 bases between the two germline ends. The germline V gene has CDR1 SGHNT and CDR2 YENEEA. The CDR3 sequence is CASSPEVGTQYF. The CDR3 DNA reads TGTGCCAGCAGCCCTGAAGTGGGTACGCAGTATTTT.

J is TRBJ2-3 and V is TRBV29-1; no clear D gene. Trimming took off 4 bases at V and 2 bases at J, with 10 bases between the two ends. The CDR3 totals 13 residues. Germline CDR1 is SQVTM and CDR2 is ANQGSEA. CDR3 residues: CSVGTKYTDTQYF. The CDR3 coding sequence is TGCAGCGTTGGGACCAAGTACACAGATACGCAGTATTTT.

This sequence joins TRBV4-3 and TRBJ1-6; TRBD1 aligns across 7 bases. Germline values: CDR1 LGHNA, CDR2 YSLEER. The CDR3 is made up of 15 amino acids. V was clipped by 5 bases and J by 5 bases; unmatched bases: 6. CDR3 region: CASSRETGHNSPLHF. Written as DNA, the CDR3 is TGCGCCAGCAGCAGGGAGACAGGGCATAATTCACCCCTCCACTTT.

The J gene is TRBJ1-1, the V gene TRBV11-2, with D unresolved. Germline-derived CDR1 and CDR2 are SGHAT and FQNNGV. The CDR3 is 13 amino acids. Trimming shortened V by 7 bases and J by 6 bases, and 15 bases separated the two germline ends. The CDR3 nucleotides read TGTGCCAGCACCAATAATGGGTTCTCTGAAGCTTTCTTT. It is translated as CASTNNGFSEAFF.

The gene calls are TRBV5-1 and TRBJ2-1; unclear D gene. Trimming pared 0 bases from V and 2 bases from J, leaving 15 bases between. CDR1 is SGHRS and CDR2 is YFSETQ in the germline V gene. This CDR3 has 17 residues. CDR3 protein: CASSLGSQVPPYNEQFF. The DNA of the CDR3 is TGCGCCAGCAGCTTGGGTAGCCAGGTACCGCCCTACAATGAGCAGTTCTTC.

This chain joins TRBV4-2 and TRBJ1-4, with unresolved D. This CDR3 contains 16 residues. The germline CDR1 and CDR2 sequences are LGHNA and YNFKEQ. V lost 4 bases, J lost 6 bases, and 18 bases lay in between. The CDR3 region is CASSPGYELLDEKLFF. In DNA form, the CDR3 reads TGTGCCAGCAGCCCGGGTTATGAGTTGCTGGATGAAAAACTGTTTTTT.

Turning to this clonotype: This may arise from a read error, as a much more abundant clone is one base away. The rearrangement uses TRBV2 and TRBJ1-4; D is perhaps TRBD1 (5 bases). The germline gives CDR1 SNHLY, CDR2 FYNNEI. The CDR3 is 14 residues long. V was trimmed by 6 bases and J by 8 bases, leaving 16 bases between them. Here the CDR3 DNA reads TGTGCCAGCAGCACCGGGGCAGGGAACGAAAAACTGTTTTTT. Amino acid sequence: CASSTGAGNEKLFF.

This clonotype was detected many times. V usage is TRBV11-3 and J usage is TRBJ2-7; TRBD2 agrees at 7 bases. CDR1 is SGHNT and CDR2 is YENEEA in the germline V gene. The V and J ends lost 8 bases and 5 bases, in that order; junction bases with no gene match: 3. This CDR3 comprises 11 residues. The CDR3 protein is CASLGGNEQYF. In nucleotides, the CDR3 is TGTGCCAGCCTCGGGGGGAACGAGCAGTACTTC.

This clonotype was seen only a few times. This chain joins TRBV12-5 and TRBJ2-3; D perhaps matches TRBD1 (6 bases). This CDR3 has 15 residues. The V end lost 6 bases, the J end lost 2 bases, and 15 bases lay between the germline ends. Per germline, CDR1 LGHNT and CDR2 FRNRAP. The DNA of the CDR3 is TGTGCTAGTGGCGGGACATTAAGCCCCACAGATACGCAGTATTTT. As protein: CASGGTLSPTDTQYF.

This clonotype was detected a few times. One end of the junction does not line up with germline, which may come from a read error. CDR3 in amino acids: CASSQAYYSDEQYF. The DNA for the CDR3 is TGTGCCAGCAGCCAAGCTTACTACTCCGACGAGCAGTACTTC. The rearrangement links TRBV3-1 to TRBJ2-7; D not certain. The CDR3 contains 14 residues. The V gene's germline CDR1 is LGHDT and CDR2 YNNKEL (reference sequence).

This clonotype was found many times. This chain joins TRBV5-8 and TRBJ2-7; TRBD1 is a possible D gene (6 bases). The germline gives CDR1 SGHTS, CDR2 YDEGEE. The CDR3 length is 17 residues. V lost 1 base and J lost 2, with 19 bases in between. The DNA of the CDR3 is TGTGCCAGCAGCTTGCATTCGGGAAACAGGGAGCCCTACGAGCAGTACTTC. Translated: CASSLHSGNREPYEQYF. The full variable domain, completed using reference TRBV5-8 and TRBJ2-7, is EAGVTQSPTHLIKTRGQQATLRCSPISGHTSVYWYQQALGLGLQFLLWYDEGEERNRGNFPPRFSGRQFPNYSSELNVNALELEDSALYLCASSLHSGNREPYEQYFGPGTRLTVT.

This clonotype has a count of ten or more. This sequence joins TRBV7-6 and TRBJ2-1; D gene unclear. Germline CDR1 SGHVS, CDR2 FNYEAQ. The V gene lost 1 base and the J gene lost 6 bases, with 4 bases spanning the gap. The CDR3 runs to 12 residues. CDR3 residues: CASSLVSNEQFF. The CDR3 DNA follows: TGTGCCAGCAGCTTAGTATCCAATGAGCAGTTCTTC.